The rows below give T cell receptor beta chains drawn from one sample of a study of blood T cell repertoires in COVID-19. The protocol was immunoSEQ multiplex PCR, while the TCRdb copy is restricted to in-frame clones and leaves out a portion. The sample carries 170,000 or so clones, roughly 90% recorded once. Sequenced material: PBMCs or T cells enriched from blood (not recorded which). The receptors originated from a woman in her forties or fifties who had recovered from COVID-19. Each CDR3 is given with its conserved first and last residue. Each record gives: V gene, J gene, CDR3 protein.

V gene: TRBV2; J gene: TRBJ1-5; CDR3 protein: CASSASSPPGSSNQPQHF
V gene: TRBV24-1; J gene: TRBJ1-1; CDR3 protein: CATSRTGPNTEAFF
V gene: TRBV2; J gene: TRBJ1-1; CDR3 protein: CASNRQGVTTEAFF
V gene: TRBV5-1; J gene: TRBJ2-1; CDR3 protein: CASSLISGSGNEQFF
V gene: TRBV7-9; J gene: TRBJ2-7; CDR3 protein: CAKGLDYQQYF
V gene: TRBV7-2; J gene: TRBJ1-6; CDR3 protein: CASSSGHGNSPLHF
V gene: TRBV5-4; J gene: TRBJ2-2; CDR3 protein: CASSGGLAGGTGELFF
V gene: TRBV19; J gene: TRBJ2-2; CDR3 protein: CASSNSIIGELFF
V gene: TRBV30; J gene: TRBJ2-6; CDR3 protein: CAWSTAVANVLTF
V gene: TRBV13; J gene: TRBJ1-3; CDR3 protein: CASSLGGQGRDTIYF
V gene: TRBV18; J gene: TRBJ2-7; CDR3 protein: CASSRGAAYEQYF
V gene: TRBV6-2/TRBV6-3; J gene: TRBJ2-5; CDR3 protein: CASSYPDKKKETQYF
V gene: TRBV30; J gene: TRBJ2-3; CDR3 protein: CAWSGISIDTQYF
V gene: TRBV19; J gene: TRBJ2-1; CDR3 protein: CASSSGINEQFF
V gene: TRBV4-1; J gene: TRBJ2-3; CDR3 protein: CASSQGQGMGTDTQYF
V gene: TRBV5-1; J gene: TRBJ2-7; CDR3 protein: CASSYGTSGSTYEQYF
V gene: TRBV29-1; J gene: TRBJ2-7; CDR3 protein: CSVGWTGAIVYEQYF
V gene: TRBV29-1; J gene: TRBJ2-1; CDR3 protein: CSVDRQGAIYNEQFF
V gene: TRBV20-1; J gene: TRBJ2-7; CDR3 protein: CSAEDYEQYF
V gene: TRBV15; J gene: TRBJ2-3; CDR3 protein: CATSRNPGDTQYF
V gene: TRBV2; J gene: TRBJ2-5; CDR3 protein: CASSEDATPETQYF
V gene: TRBV6-6; J gene: TRBJ1-2; CDR3 protein: CASSLINYGYTF
V gene: TRBV11-2; J gene: TRBJ1-1; CDR3 protein: CASRPGQGGVNTEAFF
V gene: TRBV18; J gene: TRBJ2-4; CDR3 protein: CASSRLERDIQYF
V gene: TRBV5-4; J gene: TRBJ1-2; CDR3 protein: CASSSRSLSNYGYTF
V gene: TRBV11-2; J gene: TRBJ2-7; CDR3 protein: CASTRGAKAYEQYF
V gene: TRBV7-2; J gene: TRBJ1-1; CDR3 protein: CASSLFLQGSTEAFF
V gene: TRBV6-2/TRBV6-3; J gene: TRBJ1-5; CDR3 protein: CASTPGSQPQHF
V gene: TRBV18; J gene: TRBJ1-1; CDR3 protein: CASSTTGNTEAFF
V gene: TRBV5-1; J gene: TRBJ1-2; CDR3 protein: CASSLRVDYGYTF
V gene: TRBV9; J gene: TRBJ1-5; CDR3 protein: CASSTRGEGNQPQHF
V gene: TRBV29-1; J gene: TRBJ2-5; CDR3 protein: CTVERHEETQYF
V gene: TRBV2; J gene: TRBJ2-3; CDR3 protein: CASSVRRGLAGAADTQYF
V gene: TRBV28; J gene: TRBJ2-3; CDR3 protein: CASSPQLGAGGGDTQYF
V gene: TRBV18; J gene: TRBJ2-3; CDR3 protein: CASSPVLPGLAGGGSTDTQYF
V gene: TRBV13; J gene: TRBJ1-4; CDR3 protein: CASSSGTGYSEKLFF
V gene: TRBV7-3; J gene: TRBJ2-3; CDR3 protein: CASSFEGEGDTQYF
V gene: TRBV2; J gene: TRBJ1-6; CDR3 protein: CASSEAVDSPLHF
V gene: TRBV18; J gene: TRBJ1-4; CDR3 protein: CASSGEDEKLFF
V gene: TRBV4-3; J gene: TRBJ1-6; CDR3 protein: CASSQDRTGGLSPLHF
V gene: TRBV5-1; J gene: TRBJ1-2; CDR3 protein: CASSYNREAGVNYGYTF
V gene: TRBV9; J gene: TRBJ2-1; CDR3 protein: CASSVEAPRGSGEQFF
V gene: TRBV29-1; J gene: TRBJ2-3; CDR3 protein: CSYEGGLGTDTQYF